The rows below give T cell receptor beta chains drawn from one sample of a study of T cells in Graves' hyperthyroidism and ophthalmopathy. One entry per CDR3 protein, called by TCRdb with MiXCR from the multiplex PCR reads. The data show over 200,000 distinct CDR3 sequences, roughly 15% seen once. The material sequenced was blood. These receptors were collected from a man aged 45-65 years with Graves' hyperthyroidism. Both conserved end residues are part of each CDR3. Each record gives: V gene, D gene, J gene, clone size, CDR3 protein, CDR3 DNA. The D gene is left open where the match is weak. The size of a clone is reported for some rows only, either as once, few or many, or as a class for expanded clones.

v_gene: TRBV7-8; d_gene: TRBD1; j_gene: TRBJ1-2; abundance: NA; CDR3aa: CASSLLRGRSYGYTF; CDR3nt: TGTGCCAGCAGCTTATTGAGGGGGCGAAGCTATGGCTACACCTTC
v_gene: TRBV12-3/TRBV12-4; d_gene: NA; j_gene: TRBJ2-5; abundance: NA; CDR3aa: CASRLASAQETQYF; CDR3nt: TGTGCCAGCAGATTAGCCAGCGCACAAGAGACCCAGTACTTC
v_gene: TRBV6-1; d_gene: NA; j_gene: TRBJ2-3; abundance: NA; CDR3aa: CASSSGSGTDTQYF; CDR3nt: TGTGCCAGCAGTTCAGGGTCGGGCACAGATACGCAGTATTTT
v_gene: TRBV9; d_gene: NA; j_gene: TRBJ1-3; abundance: NA; CDR3aa: CASSVDHWTGNTIYF; CDR3nt: TGTGCCAGCAGCGTAGATCACTGGACTGGAAACACCATATATTTT
v_gene: TRBV14; d_gene: TRBD1; j_gene: TRBJ1-1; abundance: NA; CDR3aa: CASSHSTGGWNTEAFF; CDR3nt: TGTGCCAGCAGCCATAGTACAGGGGGTTGGAACACTGAAGCTTTCTTT
v_gene: TRBV3-1; d_gene: NA; j_gene: TRBJ1-2; abundance: many; CDR3aa: CASSQDGSGYGYTF; CDR3nt: TGTGCCAGCAGCCAAGATGGCTCGGGATATGGCTACACCTTC
v_gene: TRBV4-3; d_gene: TRBD2; j_gene: TRBJ2-3; abundance: few; CDR3aa: CASSQDSGGFTDTQYF; CDR3nt: TGCGCCAGCAGCCAAGATTCGGGAGGGTTCACAGATACGCAGTATTTT
v_gene: TRBV12-3/TRBV12-4; d_gene: NA; j_gene: TRBJ1-2; abundance: many; CDR3aa: CASSLRFGLPYGYTF; CDR3nt: TGTGCCAGCAGTTTAAGGTTCGGCCTGCCCTATGGCTACACCTTC
v_gene: TRBV20-1; d_gene: NA; j_gene: TRBJ2-7; abundance: NA; CDR3aa: CSARRATREQYF; CDR3nt: TGCAGTGCTAGGAGGGCCACCCGCGAGCAGTACTTC
v_gene: TRBV9; d_gene: TRBD2; j_gene: TRBJ2-7; abundance: NA; CDR3aa: CASSVSSGRIYEQYF; CDR3nt: TGTGCCAGCAGCGTAAGCAGCGGGAGAATCTACGAGCAGTACTTC
v_gene: TRBV5-1; d_gene: TRBD2; j_gene: TRBJ2-1; abundance: many; CDR3aa: CASSQGLAGESYNEQFF; CDR3nt: TGCGCCAGCAGCCAGGGACTAGCGGGAGAGTCCTACAATGAGCAGTTCTTC
v_gene: TRBV13; d_gene: TRBD2; j_gene: TRBJ2-7; abundance: many; CDR3aa: CAAAGVVLGLSYEQYF; CDR3nt: TGTGCCGCAGCGGGAGTAGTTCTGGGGCTTAGCTACGAGCAGTACTTC
v_gene: TRBV12-3/TRBV12-4; d_gene: NA; j_gene: TRBJ1-5; abundance: many; CDR3aa: CASSPTAGGDQPQHF; CDR3nt: TGTGCCAGCAGTCCAACGGCCGGGGGGGATCAGCCCCAGCATTTT
v_gene: TRBV27; d_gene: TRBD2; j_gene: TRBJ2-1; abundance: NA; CDR3aa: CASNLIAGGVNNEQFF; CDR3nt: TGTGCCAGCAATCTCATAGCGGGAGGGGTTAACAATGAGCAGTTCTTC
v_gene: TRBV11-2; d_gene: NA; j_gene: TRBJ1-2; abundance: many; CDR3aa: CASSFRGGYTF; CDR3nt: TGTGCCAGCAGTTTTCGGGGCGGCTACACCTTC